Listed below are T cell receptor beta chains from one sample, sequenced in a study of identical twins. TCRdb reprocessed the 5' RACE reads with MiXCR, giving one entry per CDR3 protein. The sample holds roughly 280,000 distinct CDR3 sequences, roughly 10% seen once. This sample also belongs to another study, concerning yellow fever vaccine responses in identical twins.

Sequenced: CD8+ T cells sorted from blood. The receptors derive from a woman aged 18-29 years in good health. Each CDR3 is given with its conserved first and last residue.

v_call: TRBV6-5
cdr3_aa: CASTYWGREGSYEQYF

v_call: TRBV29-1
cdr3_aa: CSVELWGEQYF

v_call: TRBV7-8
cdr3_aa: CASSLGGTLSSYEQYF

v_call: TRBV7-9
cdr3_aa: CASLPAGGPSTGELFF

v_call: TRBV5-6
cdr3_aa: CASSLASTGGGQFF

v_call: TRBV4-2
cdr3_aa: CASSQEEPSSYNEQFF

v_call: TRBV29-1
cdr3_aa: CSVDAPMREAGDTQYF

v_call: TRBV6-5
cdr3_aa: CASSKVAGELFF

v_call: TRBV5-1
cdr3_aa: CASSQRQGGSGANVLTF

v_call: TRBV30
cdr3_aa: CAWRDWTNEQFF

v_call: TRBV10-1
cdr3_aa: CASSPEGGGRAYNEQFF

v_call: TRBV12-3/TRBV12-4
cdr3_aa: CASRREGNEQFF

v_call: TRBV15
cdr3_aa: CATSGLRETQYF

v_call: TRBV7-9
cdr3_aa: CASSSRQLYEQYF

v_call: TRBV6-5
cdr3_aa: CASSYWGHQETQYF

v_call: TRBV28
cdr3_aa: CASSSRLAAVKNLGEQYF

v_call: TRBV12-3/TRBV12-4
cdr3_aa: CASSSPTGLETQYF

v_call: TRBV10-3
cdr3_aa: CAIRMLAGAAYEQYF

v_call: TRBV20-1
cdr3_aa: CSALSFTWTSGRAKSYNEQFF

v_call: TRBV20-1
cdr3_aa: CSARLIGFYEQYF

v_call: TRBV21-1
cdr3_aa: CASPQGYEQYF

v_call: TRBV28
cdr3_aa: CASMSRGPKETQYF

v_call: TRBV20-1
cdr3_aa: CSVSRRGRGGELFF

v_call: TRBV2
cdr3_aa: CASSEALQDRRETQYF

v_call: TRBV20-1
cdr3_aa: CSANPGLDSYEQYF

v_call: TRBV28
cdr3_aa: CASRSTDRPSYEQYF

v_call: TRBV4-3
cdr3_aa: CASSGGQGGSYEQYF

v_call: TRBV24-1
cdr3_aa: CAIQGRANEKLFF

v_call: TRBV29-1
cdr3_aa: CSVTELQETQYF

v_call: TRBV7-9
cdr3_aa: CASSQQGLSYEQYF

v_call: TRBV27
cdr3_aa: CASSSLAGESYEQYF

v_call: TRBV7-9
cdr3_aa: CASSLDPSRTEAFF

v_call: TRBV9
cdr3_aa: CASSVGEGSYEQYF

v_call: TRBV7-9
cdr3_aa: CASSLGGTPYNEQFF

v_call: TRBV7-2
cdr3_aa: CASSLVIATNEKLFF

v_call: TRBV21-1
cdr3_aa: CASSSLPSPEQFF

v_call: TRBV29-1
cdr3_aa: CSVGPGQGYEQYF

v_call: TRBV20-1
cdr3_aa: CSASLLGTGGGEQYF

v_call: TRBV29-1
cdr3_aa: CSVELQEQFF

v_call: TRBV6-5
cdr3_aa: CASSYSIELAGTDTQYF

v_call: TRBV19
cdr3_aa: CASSQGFEQYF

v_call: TRBV28
cdr3_aa: CASSLPRAEAITHEQYF

v_call: TRBV20-1
cdr3_aa: CSARLGDEQFF

v_call: TRBV9
cdr3_aa: CASSEGGVNQPQHF

v_call: TRBV29-1
cdr3_aa: CSGVQGTDTQYF

v_call: TRBV13
cdr3_aa: CASSLGGGHSNYGYTF

v_call: TRBV11-2
cdr3_aa: CASSPAPGTRLNNEQFF

v_call: TRBV27
cdr3_aa: CASSPPPSGSAGMGVYEQYF

v_call: TRBV11-1
cdr3_aa: CASSGQIFHDDRLDEKLFF

v_call: TRBV12-3/TRBV12-4
cdr3_aa: CASSSVGTGPYNEQFF

v_call: TRBV4-3
cdr3_aa: CASSHHRDRANEQFF

v_call: TRBV10-3
cdr3_aa: CAIKEVDSGQYYEQYF

v_call: TRBV7-9
cdr3_aa: CASSPPGGAEQYF